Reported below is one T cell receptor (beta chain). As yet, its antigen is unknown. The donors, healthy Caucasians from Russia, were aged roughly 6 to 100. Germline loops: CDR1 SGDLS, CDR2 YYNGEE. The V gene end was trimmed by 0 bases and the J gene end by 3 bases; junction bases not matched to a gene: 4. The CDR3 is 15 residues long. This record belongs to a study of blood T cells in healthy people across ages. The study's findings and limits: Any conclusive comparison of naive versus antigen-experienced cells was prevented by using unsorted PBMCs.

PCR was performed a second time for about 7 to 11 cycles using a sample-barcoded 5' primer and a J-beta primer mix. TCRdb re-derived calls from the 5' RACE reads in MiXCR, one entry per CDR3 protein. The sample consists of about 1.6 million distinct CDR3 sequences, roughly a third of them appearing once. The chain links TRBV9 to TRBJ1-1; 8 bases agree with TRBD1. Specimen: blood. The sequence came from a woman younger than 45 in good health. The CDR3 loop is CASSVDGQGHTEAFF. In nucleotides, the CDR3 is TGTGCCAGCAGCGTAGACGGACAGGGACACACTGAAGCTTTCTTT.